The 17 T cell receptor beta chains presented below share a single source sample, sequenced in a study of blood T cell repertoires in COVID-19. Method: immunoSEQ multiplex PCR; TCRdb's copy keeps in-frame clones and lacks some. The repertoire has about 70,000 clones, around 85% of them found once; the top ten carry roughly 12%. The sample taken for sequencing was peripheral blood. The source of these receptors is a human donor in a cohort sampled during active COVID-19.

To note about this clone: The same CDR3 can be traced to other DNA sequences in this sample. The chain uses TRBV6-5 and TRBJ2-7; 9 bases fit TRBD1. J lost 4 bases, V lost 4 bases, and 5 bases had no gene match. CDR1 is MNHEY, CDR2 SVGAGI, per germline. The CDR3 is 14 amino acids. Here the CDR3 reads CASSSPGQGYEQYF. The CDR3 DNA reads as TGTGCCAGCAGTTCCCCGGGACAGGGATACGAGCAGTACTTC.

This chain uses TRBV5-1 with TRBJ1-1; the D gene is possibly TRBD1 (5 bases). Per the germline V gene, CDR1 is SGHRS and CDR2 is YFSETQ. V lost 1 base, J lost 7 bases, and 17 bases lay in between. The CDR3 has 15 amino acids. The CDR3 reads CASSLQAGVPSEAFF. CDR3 DNA: TGCGCCAGCAGCTTGCAGGCGGGGGTTCCTAGTGAAGCTTTCTTT.

The chain combines TRBV5-5 with TRBJ1-6; TRBD1 matches 8 bases. Germline CDR1 and CDR2: SGHKS and YYEKEE (reference sequence). V gave up 3 bases and J gave up 5 bases; unmatched junction bases: 4. The CDR3 is 15 amino acids. In DNA form, the CDR3 reads TGTGCCAGCAGCTCCTGGACAGGGAATAATTCACCCCTCCACTTT. Protein sequence: CASSSWTGNNSPLHF.

This chain joins TRBV7-9 and TRBJ2-3, with 11 bases lining up with TRBD2. Trimming at V came to 5 bases and at J to 2 bases, leaving 6 bases not matched to a gene. Germline assignment: CDR1 SEHNR and CDR2 FQNEAQ (reference sequence). The CDR3 has 16 residues. The CDR3: CASSRTSGSVTDTQYF. In DNA, the CDR3 is TGTGCCAGCAGCCGGACTAGCGGGTCCGTCACAGATACGCAGTATTTT.

The chain couples TRBV19 to TRBJ1-5, with 9 bases matching TRBD1. This CDR3 spans 15 amino acids. Germline lookup yields CDR1 LNHDA and CDR2 SQIVND (reference sequence). The trim removed 6 bases at V and 1 base at J, leaving 4 bases unmatched. In DNA form, the CDR3 reads TGTGCCAGTAGGACAGGGGGGGGGAGCAATCAGCCCCAGCATTTT. This encodes CASRTGGGSNQPQHF.

The chain is built from TRBV7-9 and TRBJ2-7, with TRBD2 matching over 11 bases. The CDR3 contains 15 residues. Trimming removed 5 bases from V and 0 bases from J; junction bases left unmatched: 3. Germline assignment: CDR1 SEHNR and CDR2 FQNEAQ (reference sequence). Here the CDR3 reads CASSPSGGHSYEQYF. The DNA of the CDR3 is TGTGCCAGCAGCCCTAGCGGGGGGCACTCCTACGAGCAGTACTTC.

This rearrangement joins TRBV7-9 to TRBJ1-1; possible D gene TRBD1, 5 bases. The germline V and J ends were trimmed by 4 bases and 5 bases, with 11 bases remaining between them. This CDR3 has 13 residues. Germline-derived CDR1 and CDR2 are SEHNR and FQNEAQ (reference sequence). CDR3 sequence (DNA): TGTGCCAGCAGCTACCAGAAGGGGACTGAAGCTTTCTTT. The encoded protein is CASSYQKGTEAFF. Supplemented by reference TRBV7-9 and TRBJ1-1, the full variable domain reads DTGVSQNPRHKITKRGQNVTFRCDPISEHNRLYWYRQTLGQGPEFLTYFQNEAQLEKSRLLSDRFSAERPKGSFSTLEIQRTEQGDSAMYLCASSYQKGTEAFFGQGTRLTVV.

The chain is built from TRBV20-1 and TRBJ1-2, with 7 bases lining up with TRBD1. The CDR3 has 13 residues. V lost 3 bases to trimming and J lost 12 bases; unmatched junction nucleotides: 13. Germline V gene lookup returns CDR1 DFQATT and CDR2 SNEGSKA (reference sequence). DNA for the CDR3: TGCAGTGCTAGTCCAGGGGGTTATCTTAAGGACACCTTC. Translated, it gives CSASPGGYLKDTF.

This clone has just one count. The chain joins TRBV19 to TRBJ1-5; no definite D call. Germline CDR1 reads LNHDA; CDR2 reads SQIVND (reference sequence). The V end lost 3 bases, the J end lost 3 bases, and 15 bases lay between the germline ends. This CDR3 has 16 residues. The CDR3 nucleotides read TGTGCCAGTAGTATTGGGAGGTCTCTCCTCAATCAGCCCCAGCATTTT. It codes for CASSIGRSLLNQPQHF.

The chain links TRBV7-9 to TRBJ2-7; TRBD2 agrees at 7 bases. V dropped 5 bases and J dropped 0; count of bases not matched to a gene: 10. This CDR3 has 16 residues. CDR1 and CDR2 (germline): SEHNR, FQNEAQ (reference sequence). The CDR3 DNA reads TGTGCCAGCAGCATACTACCTAGCGGCCCCTCCTACGAGCAGTACTTC. It specifies CASSILPSGPSYEQYF.

V usage is TRBV9 and J usage is TRBJ1-2; TRBD1 aligns across 9 bases. The CDR3 spans 13 residues. Germline V lookup: CDR1 SGDLS, CDR2 YYNGEE. Trimming took 4 bases from V and 6 from J; bases not matched to a gene: 4. The CDR3 spells CASSPGTGHGYTF. CDR3 bases: TGTGCCAGCAGCCCCGGGACAGGGCATGGCTACACCTTC.

V is TRBV14 and J is TRBJ2-3; 7 positions match TRBD2. The CDR3 is made up of 17 amino acids. J gave up 0 bases and V 4 bases, and 10 bases lay outside the gene matches. Germline values: CDR1 SGHDN, CDR2 FVKESK. For the CDR3, the DNA is TGTGCCAGCAGCCTATCGGGGGGACCCACTAGCACAGATACGCAGTATTTT. Protein sequence: CASSLSGGPTSTDTQYF.

This chain joins TRBV9 and TRBJ1-2; no firm D call. CDR1 is SGDLS and CDR2 is YYNGEE in the germline V gene. V lost 1 base and J 8 bases, leaving 15 bases between the germline ends. The CDR3 has 14 residues. The CDR3 nucleotides are TGTGCCAGCAGCGTACGACGGCAGGACTCAGGCTACACCTTC. Translation gives CASSVRRQDSGYTF.

The V and J genes are TRBV6-5 and TRBJ2-1; the D gene is possibly TRBD2 (5 bases). CDR3 length: 14 amino acids. Per germline, CDR1 MNHEY and CDR2 SVGAGI. Between the trimmed V and J ends, which lost 7 bases and 7 bases, there was a span of 17 bases. The CDR3 nucleotides read TGTGCCAGCATCAGTAGAAGGACGGGAAATGAGCAGTTCTTC. Translation: CASISRRTGNEQFF.

This CDR3 is CAISEDQGAGNTIYF. For the CDR3, the DNA is TGTGCCATCAGTGAGGATCAGGGGGCCGGAAACACCATATATTTT. The J gene is TRBJ1-3, the V gene TRBV10-3; 8 bases align to TRBD1. The germline V gene has CDR1 ENHRY and CDR2 SYGVKD. J was trimmed by 4 bases and V by 2 bases; bases with no gene match: 4. CDR3 length: 15 amino acids.

This chain connects TRBV5-5 to TRBJ2-3; TRBD1 might be the D (5 bases). Trimming removed 0 bases at V and 6 bases at J, with 14 bases between. Germline V gene data show CDR1 as SGHKS and CDR2 as YYEKEE (reference sequence). CDR3 length: 15 amino acids. As DNA, the CDR3 is TGTGCCAGCAGCTTGGAGGTAGGGGCGCCGGATACGCAGTATTTT. Protein product: CASSLEVGAPDTQYF.

The rearrangement links TRBV7-8 to TRBJ1-2; TRBD1 matches at 8 bases. The CDR3 length is 16 residues. With V trimmed by 5 bases and J by 7 bases, 15 bases remained unmatched. The germline gives CDR1 SGHVS, CDR2 FQNEAQ. CDR3 region: CASSPDRQGTRGGYTF. CDR3 bases: TGTGCCAGCAGCCCGGACCGACAGGGGACAAGAGGTGGCTACACCTTC.